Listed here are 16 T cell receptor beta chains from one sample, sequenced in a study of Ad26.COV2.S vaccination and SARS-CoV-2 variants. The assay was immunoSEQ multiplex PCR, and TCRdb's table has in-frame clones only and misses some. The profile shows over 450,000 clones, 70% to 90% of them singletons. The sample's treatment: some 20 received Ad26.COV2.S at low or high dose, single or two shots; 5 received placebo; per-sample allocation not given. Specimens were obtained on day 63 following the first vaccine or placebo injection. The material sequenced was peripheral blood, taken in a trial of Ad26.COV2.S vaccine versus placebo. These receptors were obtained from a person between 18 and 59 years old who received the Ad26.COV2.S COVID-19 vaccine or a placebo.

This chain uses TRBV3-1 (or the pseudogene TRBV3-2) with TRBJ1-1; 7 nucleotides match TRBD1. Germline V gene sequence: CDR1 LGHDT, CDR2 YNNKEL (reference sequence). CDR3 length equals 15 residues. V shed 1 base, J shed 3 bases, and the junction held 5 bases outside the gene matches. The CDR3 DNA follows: TGTGCCAGCAGCCAAGGTAATAGGGGGCACACTGAAGCTTTCTTT. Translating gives CASSQGNRGHTEAFF.

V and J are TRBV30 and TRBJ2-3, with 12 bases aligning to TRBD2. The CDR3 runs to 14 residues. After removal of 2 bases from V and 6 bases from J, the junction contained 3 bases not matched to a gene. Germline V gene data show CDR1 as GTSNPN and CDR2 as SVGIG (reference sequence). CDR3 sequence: CAWSITSGGDTQYF. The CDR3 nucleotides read TGTGCCTGGAGTATTACTAGCGGGGGGGATACGCAGTATTTT.

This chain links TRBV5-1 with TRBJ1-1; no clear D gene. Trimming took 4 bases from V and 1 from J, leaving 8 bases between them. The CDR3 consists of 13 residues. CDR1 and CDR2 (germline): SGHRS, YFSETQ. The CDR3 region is CASSQDANTEAFF. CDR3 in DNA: TGCGCCAGCAGCCAGGACGCGAACACTGAAGCTTTCTTT. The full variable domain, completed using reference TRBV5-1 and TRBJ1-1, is KAGVTQTPRYLIKTRGQQVTLSCSPISGHRSVSWYQQTPGQGLQFLFEYFSETQRNKGNFPGRFSGRQFSNSRSEMNVSTLELGDSALYLCASSQDANTEAFFGQGTRLTVV.

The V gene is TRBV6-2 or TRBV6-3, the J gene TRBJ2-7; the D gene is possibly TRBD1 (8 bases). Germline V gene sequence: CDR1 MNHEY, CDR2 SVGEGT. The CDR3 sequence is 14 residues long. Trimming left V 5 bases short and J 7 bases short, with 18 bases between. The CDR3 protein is CASSDDRGGSEQYF. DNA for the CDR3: TGTGCCAGCAGTGACGACAGGGGAGGGTCTGAGCAGTACTTC.

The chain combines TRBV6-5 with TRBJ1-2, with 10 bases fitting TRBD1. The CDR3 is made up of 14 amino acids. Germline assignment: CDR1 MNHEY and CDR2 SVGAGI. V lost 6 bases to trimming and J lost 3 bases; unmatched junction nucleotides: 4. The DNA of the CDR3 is TGTGCCAGCAGGCCGGGACAGGGGTACTATGGCTACACCTTC. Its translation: CASRPGQGYYGYTF.

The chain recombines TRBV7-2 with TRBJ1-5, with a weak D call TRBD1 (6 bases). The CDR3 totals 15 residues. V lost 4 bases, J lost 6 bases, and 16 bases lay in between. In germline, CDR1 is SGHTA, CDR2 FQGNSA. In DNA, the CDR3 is TGTGCCAGCAGCTCTCACCCGCAAGGGGGTCAGCCCCAGCATTTT. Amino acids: CASSSHPQGGQPQHF.

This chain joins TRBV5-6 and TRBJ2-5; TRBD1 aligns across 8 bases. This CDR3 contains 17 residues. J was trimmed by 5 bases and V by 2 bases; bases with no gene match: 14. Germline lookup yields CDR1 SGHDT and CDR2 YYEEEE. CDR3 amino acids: CASSLRQGRGPRETQYF. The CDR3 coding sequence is TGTGCCAGCAGCTTACGACAGGGGAGAGGGCCAAGGGAGACCCAGTACTTC.

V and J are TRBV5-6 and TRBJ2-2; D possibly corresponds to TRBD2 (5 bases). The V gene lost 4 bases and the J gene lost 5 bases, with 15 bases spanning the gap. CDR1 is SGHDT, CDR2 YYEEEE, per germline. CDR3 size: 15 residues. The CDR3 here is CASSPNAGWTGELFF. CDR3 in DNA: TGTGCCAGCAGCCCAAATGCGGGTTGGACCGGGGAGCTGTTTTTT.

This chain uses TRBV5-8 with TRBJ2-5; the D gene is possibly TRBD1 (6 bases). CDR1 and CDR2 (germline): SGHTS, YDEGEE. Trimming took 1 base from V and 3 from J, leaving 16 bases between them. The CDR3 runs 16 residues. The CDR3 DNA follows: TGTGCCAGCAGCTTGCCAACAGGGTACAAGGAAGAGACCCAGTACTTC. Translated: CASSLPTGYKEETQYF.

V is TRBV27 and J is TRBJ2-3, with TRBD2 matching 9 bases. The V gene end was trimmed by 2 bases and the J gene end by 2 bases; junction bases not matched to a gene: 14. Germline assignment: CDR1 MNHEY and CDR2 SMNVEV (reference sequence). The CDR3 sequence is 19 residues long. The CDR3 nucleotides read TGTGCCAGCAGTTTAAAACAAGGGACCCTAGCGGGGTACACAGATACGCAGTATTTT. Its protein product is CASSLKQGTLAGYTDTQYF.

The CDR3 DNA follows: TGTGCCAGCAGTGGTTCAACACGGACTGAAGCTTTCTTT. Its translation is CASSGSTRTEAFF. This chain links TRBV25-1 with TRBJ1-1; D gene unclear. V gave up 4 bases and J gave up 5 bases, with 11 bases separating them. The CDR3 is 13 amino acids. In germline, CDR1 is MGHDK, CDR2 SYGVNS. The variable domain in full, with the rest retrieved from reference TRBV25-1 and TRBJ1-1, is EADIYQTPRYLVIGTGKKITLECSQTMGHDKMYWYQQDPGMELHLIHYSYGVNSTEKGDLSSESTVSRIRTEHFPLTLESARPSHTSQYLCASSGSTRTEAFFGQGTRLTVV.

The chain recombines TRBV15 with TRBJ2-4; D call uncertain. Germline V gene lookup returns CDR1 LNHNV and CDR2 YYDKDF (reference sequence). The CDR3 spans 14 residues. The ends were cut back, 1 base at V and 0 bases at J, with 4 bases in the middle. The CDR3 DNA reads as TGTGCCACCAGCAGAGGTAAAGCCAAAAACATTCAGTACTTC. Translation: CATSRGKAKNIQYF.

This CDR3 reads CASSLPGGAPNEKLFF. The CDR3 DNA follows: TGTGCCAGCAGTTTACCAGGGGGTGCACCTAATGAAAAACTGTTTTTT. The rearrangement uses TRBV7-9 and TRBJ1-4, with 7 bases that match TRBD1. J was trimmed by 3 bases and V by 6 bases; bases with no gene match: 10. Germline V CDR1 and CDR2: SEHNR, FQNEAQ (reference sequence). The CDR3 consists of 16 residues. The complete variable domain, with remaining parts taken from reference TRBV7-9 and TRBJ1-4, reads DTGVSQNPRHKITKRGQNVTFRCDPISEHNRLYWYRQTLGQGPEFLTYFQNEAQLEKSRLLSDRFSAERPKGSFSTLEIQRTEQGDSAMYLCASSLPGGAPNEKLFFGSGTQLSVL.

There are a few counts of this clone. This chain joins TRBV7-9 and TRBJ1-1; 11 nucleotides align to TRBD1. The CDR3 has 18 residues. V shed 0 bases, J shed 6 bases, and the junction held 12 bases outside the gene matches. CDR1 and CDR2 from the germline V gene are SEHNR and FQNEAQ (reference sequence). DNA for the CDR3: TGTGCCAGCAGCTTAGCGTTGGGTGGGACAGGGGGTGAGGCTGAAGCTTTCTTT. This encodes CASSLALGGTGGEAEAFF. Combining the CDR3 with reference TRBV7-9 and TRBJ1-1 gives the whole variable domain DTGVSQNPRHKITKRGQNVTFRCDPISEHNRLYWYRQTLGQGPEFLTYFQNEAQLEKSRLLSDRFSAERPKGSFSTLEIQRTEQGDSAMYLCASSLALGGTGGEAEAFFGQGTRLTVV.

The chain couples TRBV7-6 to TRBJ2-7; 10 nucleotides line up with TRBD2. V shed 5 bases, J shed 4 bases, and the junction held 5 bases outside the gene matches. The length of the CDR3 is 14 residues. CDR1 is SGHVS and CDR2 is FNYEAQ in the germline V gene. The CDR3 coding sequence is TGTGCCAGCAGCCAGCGGGAGGGCCTTTACGAGCAGTACTTC. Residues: CASSQREGLYEQYF. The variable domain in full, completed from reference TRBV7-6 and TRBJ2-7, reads GAGVSQSPRYKVTKRGQDVALRCDPISGHVSLYWYRQALGQGPEFLTYFNYEAQQDKSGLPNDRFSAERPEGSISTLTIQRTEQRDSAMYRCASSQREGLYEQYFGPGTRLTVT.

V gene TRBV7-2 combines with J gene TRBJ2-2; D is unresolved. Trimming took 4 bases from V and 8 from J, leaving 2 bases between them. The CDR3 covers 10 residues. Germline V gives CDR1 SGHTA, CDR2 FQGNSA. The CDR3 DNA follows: TGTGCCAGCAGCTCGGGGGAGCTGTTTTTT. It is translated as CASSSGELFF.